This T cell receptor (beta chain) emerged from a study of blood T cell repertoires in COVID-19. Generated by immunoSEQ multiplex PCR, the TCRdb table keeps only in-frame clones and is missing some. The sample holds 250,000 to 300,000 clones, over 75% seen once. Material for sequencing was PBMCs or T cells enriched from blood (not recorded which). This receptor was taken from a woman aged 45-60 years who had recovered from COVID-19.

The CDR3 sequence is CASKLSGGTGNSPLHF. Here the CDR3 DNA reads TGTGCCAGCAAACTATCAGGGGGAACGGGGAATTCACCCCTCCACTTT. V is TRBV28 and J is TRBJ1-6; 7 bases agree with TRBD1. V gave up 7 bases and J gave up 7 bases; unmatched junction bases: 13. This CDR3 is 16 amino acids long. The V gene's germline CDR1 is MDHEN and CDR2 SYDVKM.